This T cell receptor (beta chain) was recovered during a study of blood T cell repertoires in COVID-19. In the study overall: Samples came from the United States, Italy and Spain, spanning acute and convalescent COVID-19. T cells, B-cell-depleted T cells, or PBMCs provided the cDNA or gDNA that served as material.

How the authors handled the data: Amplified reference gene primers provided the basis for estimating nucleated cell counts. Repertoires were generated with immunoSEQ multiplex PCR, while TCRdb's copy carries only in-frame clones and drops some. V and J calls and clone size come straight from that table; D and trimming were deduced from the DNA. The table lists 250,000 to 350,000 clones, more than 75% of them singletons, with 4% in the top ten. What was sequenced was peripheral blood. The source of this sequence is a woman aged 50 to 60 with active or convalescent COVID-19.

The CDR3 protein is CASSLAALGSPLHF. The CDR3 DNA is TGTGCCAGCAGCTTAGCGGCCCTGGGCTCACCCCTCCACTTT. The rearrangement uses TRBV11-2 and TRBJ1-6; D is uncertain. V lost 1 base and J lost 10, with 11 bases in between. The CDR3 has 14 amino acids. From germline, CDR1 is SGHAT and CDR2 FQNNGV.